These T cell receptor beta chains were read from a single sample in a study of cytotoxic CD8 clonotypes in ibrutinib-treated CLL. The data were produced by immunoSEQ multiplex PCR, yet TCRdb's version contains in-frame clones alone and is incomplete. The sample records fewer than 90,000 clones, around 83% being singletons. This sample comprised PBMCs, obtained before ibrutinib treatment. The receptors come from a human donor with chronic lymphocytic leukemia. The CDR3 runs from the conserved cysteine through the conserved F or W. Each record gives: CDR3 protein, CDR3 DNA, clone size, J gene, CDR3 length, D gene, V gene. D genes are given only for firm matches. A row's size may be missing; if present it is once, few, many or a size class.

cdr3_aa: CASSPPHGIKGGYTF
cdr3_nt: TGTGCCAGCTCCCCTCCCCACGGCATTAAGGGTGGCTACACCTTC
clone_size: -
j_call: TRBJ1-2
cdr3_length: 15
d_call: -
v_call: TRBV6-6

cdr3_aa: CASSLVSHEQFF
cdr3_nt: TGTGCCAGCAGCTTAGTTTCCCATGAGCAGTTCTTC
clone_size: -
j_call: TRBJ2-1
cdr3_length: 12
d_call: -
v_call: TRBV7-2

cdr3_aa: CASSQDLLKDWYGYTF
cdr3_nt: TGTGCCAGCAGCCAAGATCTATTGAAGGATTGGTATGGCTACACCTTC
clone_size: few
j_call: TRBJ1-2
cdr3_length: 16
d_call: -
v_call: TRBV4-2

cdr3_aa: CASSLQGIYNYGYTF
cdr3_nt: TGTGCCAGCAGCTTACAGGGGATTTATAACTATGGCTACACCTTC
clone_size: -
j_call: TRBJ1-2
cdr3_length: 15
d_call: -
v_call: TRBV11-1

cdr3_aa: CATSTGQDSTDTQYF
cdr3_nt: TGTGCCACCAGCACCGGACAGGATAGCACAGATACGCAGTATTTT
clone_size: -
j_call: TRBJ2-3
cdr3_length: 15
d_call: TRBD1
v_call: TRBV15

cdr3_aa: CASSLGPTGTTLGFF
cdr3_nt: TGTGCCAGCAGCTTAGGCCCAACAGGGACGACTTTGGGTTTCTTT
clone_size: -
j_call: TRBJ1-1
cdr3_length: 15
d_call: -
v_call: TRBV7-2

cdr3_aa: CASGRSQGGINNEQFF
cdr3_nt: TGTGCTAGTGGGCGCTCCCAGGGCGGGATCAACAATGAGCAGTTCTTC
clone_size: -
j_call: TRBJ2-1
cdr3_length: 16
d_call: -
v_call: TRBV12-5

cdr3_aa: CASSSPGLAGGPRSYNEQFF
cdr3_nt: TGTGCCAGCAGTTCGCCGGGACTAGCGGGCGGTCCCAGGTCCTACAATGAGCAGTTCTTC
clone_size: -
j_call: TRBJ2-1
cdr3_length: 20
d_call: TRBD2
v_call: TRBV28

cdr3_aa: CASRGGLAGYEQYF
cdr3_nt: TGTGCCAGCAGGGGGGGACTAGCGGGGTACGAGCAGTACTTC
clone_size: -
j_call: TRBJ2-7
cdr3_length: 14
d_call: TRBD2
v_call: TRBV2

cdr3_aa: CASSLMIGRDVDQPQHF
cdr3_nt: TGTGCCAGCAGCTTGATGATCGGCAGGGATGTCGATCAGCCCCAGCATTTT
clone_size: -
j_call: TRBJ1-5
cdr3_length: 17
d_call: -
v_call: TRBV7-9

cdr3_aa: CASSSPAGGPHEQYF
cdr3_nt: TGTGCCAGCAGCTCCCCCGCCGGCGGGCCCCACGAGCAGTACTTC
clone_size: -
j_call: TRBJ2-7
cdr3_length: 15
d_call: -
v_call: TRBV5-5

cdr3_aa: CASSASGRAGTDTQYF
cdr3_nt: TGTGCCAGCAGCGCTAGCGGGAGGGCCGGGACAGATACGCAGTATTTT
clone_size: -
j_call: TRBJ2-3
cdr3_length: 16
d_call: TRBD2
v_call: TRBV9

cdr3_aa: CALAWELADYNEQFF
cdr3_nt: TGTGCCTTGGCGTGGGAGCTAGCAGATTACAATGAGCAGTTCTTC
clone_size: -
j_call: TRBJ2-1
cdr3_length: 15
d_call: -
v_call: TRBV30

cdr3_aa: CASSYSRMNTEAFF
cdr3_nt: TGTGCCAGCAGTTACAGTAGGATGAACACTGAAGCTTTCTTT
clone_size: -
j_call: TRBJ1-1
cdr3_length: 14
d_call: -
v_call: TRBV6-5

cdr3_aa: CASSYEQIQYF
cdr3_nt: TGTGCCAGCAGCTACGAACAAATTCAGTACTTC
clone_size: -
j_call: TRBJ2-4
cdr3_length: 11
d_call: -
v_call: TRBV7-9

cdr3_aa: CASSPRTSGYSTDTQYF
cdr3_nt: TGTGCCAGCAGCCCGCGGACTAGCGGGTACAGCACAGATACGCAGTATTTT
clone_size: once
j_call: TRBJ2-3
cdr3_length: 17
d_call: -
v_call: TRBV21-1

cdr3_aa: CASSSAPGLAVGNEQFF
cdr3_nt: TGTGCCAGCAGCTCAGCTCCGGGACTAGCGGTGGGTAATGAGCAGTTCTTC
clone_size: -
j_call: TRBJ2-1
cdr3_length: 17
d_call: TRBD2
v_call: TRBV5-6

cdr3_aa: CASSPRGATREAFF
cdr3_nt: TGCGCCAGCAGCCCTAGGGGTGCGACAAGAGAAGCTTTCTTT
clone_size: once
j_call: TRBJ1-1
cdr3_length: 14
d_call: -
v_call: TRBV5-1

cdr3_aa: CASSVVGDFPSGPYEQYF
cdr3_nt: TGTGCCAGCAGCGTAGTAGGAGATTTCCCGAGCGGTCCCTACGAGCAGTACTTC
clone_size: -
j_call: TRBJ2-7
cdr3_length: 18
d_call: -
v_call: TRBV9

cdr3_aa: CASSRDTTYEQYF
cdr3_nt: TGCGCCAGCAGTAGGGACACTACCTACGAGCAGTACTTC
clone_size: -
j_call: TRBJ2-7
cdr3_length: 13
d_call: -
v_call: TRBV5-1

cdr3_aa: CASSEALSGSNYGYTF
cdr3_nt: TGTGCCAGCAGTGAAGCGCTTTCGGGCTCTAACTATGGCTACACCTTC
clone_size: -
j_call: TRBJ1-2
cdr3_length: 16
d_call: -
v_call: TRBV2

cdr3_aa: CASSSPREFWTEAFF
cdr3_nt: TGTGCCAGTAGTTCACCTAGGGAGTTCTGGACTGAAGCTTTCTTT
clone_size: -
j_call: TRBJ1-1
cdr3_length: 15
d_call: -
v_call: TRBV19

cdr3_aa: CASSEVGHF
cdr3_nt: TGTGCCAGCAGTGAGGTCGGTCACTTC
clone_size: -
j_call: TRBJ2-5
cdr3_length: 9
d_call: -
v_call: TRBV2

cdr3_aa: CASSRETEFYGYTF
cdr3_nt: TGTGCCAGCAGCCGTGAGACAGAGTTCTATGGCTACACCTTC
clone_size: -
j_call: TRBJ1-2
cdr3_length: 14
d_call: -
v_call: TRBV7-9

cdr3_aa: CASSLQGPYGYTF
cdr3_nt: TGTGCCAGCAGTCTACAGGGGCCCTATGGCTACACCTTC
clone_size: -
j_call: TRBJ1-2
cdr3_length: 13
d_call: TRBD1
v_call: TRBV28

cdr3_aa: CASSSRNTNQLYEQYF
cdr3_nt: TGTGCCAGCAGCAGCCGGAACACCAATCAGCTCTACGAGCAGTACTTC
clone_size: -
j_call: TRBJ2-7
cdr3_length: 16
d_call: -
v_call: TRBV27

cdr3_aa: CASSTLPTGYRRNTEAFF
cdr3_nt: TGTGCCAGTAGTACCCTTCCGACAGGGTACCGGAGGAACACTGAAGCTTTCTTT
clone_size: -
j_call: TRBJ1-1
cdr3_length: 18
d_call: TRBD1
v_call: TRBV19

cdr3_aa: CASSLVGGSGETQYF
cdr3_nt: TGTGCCAGCAGCTTGGTGGGGGGCTCCGGGGAGACCCAGTACTTC
clone_size: few
j_call: TRBJ2-5
cdr3_length: 15
d_call: -
v_call: TRBV5-4

cdr3_aa: CASSPSGLAVGNEQFF
cdr3_nt: TGTGCCAGCAGTCCCTCGGGACTAGCGGTGGGAAATGAGCAGTTCTTC
clone_size: -
j_call: TRBJ2-1
cdr3_length: 16
d_call: TRBD2
v_call: TRBV6-4

cdr3_aa: CATSREAGSLINEQFF
cdr3_nt: TGTGCCACCAGCAGAGAGGCAGGGTCTCTAATCAATGAGCAGTTCTTC
clone_size: -
j_call: TRBJ2-1
cdr3_length: 16
d_call: -
v_call: TRBV15

cdr3_aa: CASSLNQPQHF
cdr3_nt: TGTGCCAGCAGCTTGAATCAGCCCCAGCATTTT
clone_size: -
j_call: TRBJ1-5
cdr3_length: 11
d_call: -
v_call: TRBV2

cdr3_aa: CASNEGGYNEQFF
cdr3_nt: TGTGCCAGTAACGAGGGGGGCTACAATGAGCAGTTCTTC
clone_size: -
j_call: TRBJ2-1
cdr3_length: 13
d_call: -
v_call: TRBV19

cdr3_aa: CASSLMGQAIF
cdr3_nt: TGTGCCAGCAGCTTAATGGGACAGGCCATCTTC
clone_size: -
j_call: TRBJ2-7
cdr3_length: 11
d_call: TRBD1
v_call: TRBV11-3

cdr3_aa: CASLGEGGTNTEAFF
cdr3_nt: TGTGCCAGCCTCGGGGAGGGGGGCACGAACACTGAAGCTTTCTTT
clone_size: few
j_call: TRBJ1-1
cdr3_length: 15
d_call: -
v_call: TRBV28

cdr3_aa: CASSAWTRGSLYF
cdr3_nt: TGTGCCAGCAGCGCCTGGACCCGCGGATCGCTGTACTTC
clone_size: -
j_call: TRBJ2-7
cdr3_length: 13
d_call: -
v_call: TRBV9